The text below deals with one T cell receptor beta chain. These data belong to a study of a mutant IDH1 vaccine in newly diagnosed glioma. Study-wide background: Treated patients, averaging approximately 40 years, were 62.5% male and roughly 38% female. The therapy given earlier, which was standard therapy, consisted of radiotherapy, temozolomide, or both, and most of the patients received both.

The CDR3 is made up of 13 amino acids. Germline V gene data show CDR1 as SGDLS and CDR2 as YYNGEE. Trimming took off 0 bases at V and 7 bases at J, with 7 bases between the two ends. Described time point: baseline, week 1 (first vaccination visit). Noted treatment: pre-vaccination baseline after standard-of-care therapy. Here immunoSEQ multiplex PCR was the method, and the copy in TCRdb shows in-frame clones only, minus some. The sample holds about 38,000 clones, 80% to 95% seen once. This rearrangement joins TRBV9 to TRBJ2-2; no clear D gene. This material consisted of PBMCs, taken from a glioma patient treated with radiotherapy, temozolomide or both. The TCR originated in a man in his late teens or twenties with glioma. DNA of the CDR3: TGTGCCAGCAGCGTAGTAGACCTCGGGGAGCTGTTTTTT. Amino acid sequence: CASSVVDLGELFF.